These 3 T cell receptor beta chains were sequenced from one sample in a study of cytomegalovirus exposure and HLA in healthy donors. The PCR made use of 60 Vbeta and 13 Jbeta primers. The table came from immunoSEQ multiplex PCR; TCRdb's copy has only in-frame clones and leaves some out. This table holds about 150,000 clones, over 75% found once. Sequenced: PBMCs. The receptors shown here come from a man aged 30 to 39 in good health and CMV-seropositive.

The rearrangement links TRBV7-2 to TRBJ2-7; D is possibly TRBD1 (5 bases). CDR1 SGHTA and CDR2 FQGNSA come from the germline V gene. V was clipped by 2 bases and J by 4 bases, with 12 bases between them. The CDR3 loop spans 14 amino acids. The CDR3 spells CASSLIGEQYEQYF. For the CDR3, the DNA is TGTGCCAGCAGCTTAATAGGGGAACAGTACGAGCAGTACTTC.

The chain couples TRBV28 to TRBJ2-7; D may be TRBD2 (6 bases). The V end was cut by 7 bases, the J end by 5 bases, with 21 bases between. Germline lookup yields CDR1 MDHEN and CDR2 SYDVKM. This CDR3 region has 15 residues. The CDR3 DNA follows: TGTGCCAGCAATGTTTACGGGAGAGGGCGAAACGAGCAGTACTTC. Amino acid sequence: CASNVYGRGRNEQYF.

The chain employs TRBV7-2 and TRBJ2-5; TRBD1 aligns across 8 bases. Germline CDR1 and CDR2: SGHTA and FQGNSA. J lost 4 bases, V lost 5 bases, and 3 bases had no gene match. There are 13 residues in the CDR3. CDR3 nucleotides: TGTGCCAGCAGCGCCGACAGGGGAGAGACCCAGTACTTC. The encoded protein is CASSADRGETQYF.